A selection of T cell receptor beta chains follows, all from one sample in a study of somatic mutations in cytotoxic T cells in rheumatoid arthritis. Assay used: immunoSEQ multiplex PCR; TCRdb lists only in-frame clones, some missing. The sample carries under 15,000 clones, around 70% recorded once. Sequencing used CD8+ T cells sorted from blood. The receptors were gathered from a man between 65 and 79 years old in good health. Each CDR3 is given with its conserved first and last residue. Each record gives: V gene, clone size, D gene, J gene, CDR3 DNA, CDR3 protein. D genes are given only for firm matches. Only part of the rows carry a size: once, few, many, or a class if the clone is expanded.

>TRBV2|few|.|TRBJ1-2
TGTGCCAGCTACCGGGACTATGGCTACACCTTC
CASYRDYGYTF
>TRBV9|.|.|TRBJ2-1
TGTGCCAGCAGCGTATTTGGGGCTAGTGTCTACAATGAGCAGTTCTTC
CASSVFGASVYNEQFF
>TRBV10-1|once|.|TRBJ1-6
TGCGCCAGCGTTGAGCGGACAGTAAATTCACCCCTCCACTTT
CASVERTVNSPLHF
>TRBV5-1|medium-sized|.|TRBJ1-2
TGCGCCAGCAGCTCACTTCCAAACTATGGCTACACCTTC
CASSSLPNYGYTF
>TRBV4-3|.|.|TRBJ1-1
TGCGCCAGCAGCCAAGTTTTTGGGTCTGAAGCTTTCTTT
CASSQVFGSEAFF
>TRBV6-1|.|TRBD1|TRBJ2-7
TGTGCCAGCAGTTTGACAGGGGGGCACGAGCAGTACTTC
CASSLTGGHEQYF
>TRBV15|.|.|TRBJ1-1
TGTGCCACCAGCAGAGGCGGGTCTGGGGCTAACACTGAAGCTTTCTTT
CATSRGGSGANTEAFF
>TRBV4-3|once|TRBD2|TRBJ2-2
TGCGCCAGCAGCCCGAGACTAGCGGGGACCCTGACCGGGGAGCTGTTTTTT
CASSPRLAGTLTGELFF
>TRBV5-8|few|TRBD1|TRBJ1-4
TGTGCCAGCCCAGGGGGCTCAACTAATGAAAAACTGTTTTTT
CASPGGSTNEKLFF
>TRBV6-4|few|TRBD1|TRBJ2-7
TGTGCCAGCAGCCCGGGACAGGGGGCCGACTACGAGCAGTACTTC
CASSPGQGADYEQYF
>TRBV19|.|.|TRBJ2-6
TGTGCCAGTAGTATGACTGGAGGGGCCAACGTCCTGACTTTC
CASSMTGGANVLTF
>TRBV4-1|few|TRBD2|TRBJ2-5
TGCGCCAGCAGCCAACTAACTAGCGGGAGAGAGACCCAGTACTTC
CASSQLTSGRETQYF
>TRBV6-5|.|TRBD1|TRBJ2-1
TGTGCCAGCAGTCGACCGAGGACAGGGTACAATGAGCAGTTCTTC
CASSRPRTGYNEQFF
>TRBV6-5|.|TRBD1|TRBJ1-5
TGTGCCAGCAGTCCGACAGGGGCCAATCAGCCCCAGCATTTT
CASSPTGANQPQHF
>TRBV10-3|.|.|TRBJ2-7
TGTGCACCCTACGAGCAGTACTTC
CAPYEQYF